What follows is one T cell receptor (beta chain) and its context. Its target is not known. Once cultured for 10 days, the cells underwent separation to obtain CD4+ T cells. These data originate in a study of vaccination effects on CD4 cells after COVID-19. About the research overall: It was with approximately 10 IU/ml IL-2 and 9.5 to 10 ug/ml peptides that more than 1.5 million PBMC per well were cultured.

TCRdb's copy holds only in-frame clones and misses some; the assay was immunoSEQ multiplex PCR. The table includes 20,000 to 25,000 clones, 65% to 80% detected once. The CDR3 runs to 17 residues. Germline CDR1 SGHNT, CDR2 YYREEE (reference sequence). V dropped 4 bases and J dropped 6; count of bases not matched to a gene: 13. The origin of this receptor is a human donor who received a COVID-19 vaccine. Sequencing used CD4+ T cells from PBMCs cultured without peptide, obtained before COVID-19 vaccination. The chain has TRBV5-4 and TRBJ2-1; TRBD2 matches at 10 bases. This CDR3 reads CASSTSLLAGVGNEQFF. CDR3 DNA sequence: TGTGCCAGCAGCACTTCCCTTCTAGCGGGAGTTGGCAATGAGCAGTTCTTC.